These 13 T cell receptor beta chains were all obtained from the same sample, sequenced in a study of cytomegalovirus exposure and HLA in healthy donors. PCR involved 60 Vbeta and 13 Jbeta primers. Repertoires were generated with immunoSEQ multiplex PCR, while TCRdb's copy carries only in-frame clones and drops some. The sample holds roughly 100,000 clones, around 10% seen once. Sequences were obtained from PBMCs. The receptors here all came from a man between 35 and 55 years old in good health and CMV-seropositive.

This clone showed up just a few times. The chain recombines TRBV6-4 with TRBJ2-3; 9 bases fit TRBD2. Per the germline V gene, CDR1 is MRHNA and CDR2 is SNTAGT. This CDR3 is built from 15 residues. The V and J ends lost 3 bases and 3 bases, in that order; junction bases with no gene match: 4. The CDR3 sequence: CASSDRREGTDTQYF. Written as DNA, the CDR3 is TGTGCCAGCAGTGATCGGCGGGAGGGAACAGATACGCAGTATTTT.

The chain links TRBV5-1 to TRBJ2-5, with TRBD1 identical over 8 bases. The V gene end was trimmed by 3 bases and the J gene end by 5 bases; junction bases not matched to a gene: 6. The CDR3 spans 14 residues. From germline, CDR1 is SGHRS and CDR2 YFSETQ. CDR3 amino acids: CASSSDRGFETQYF. CDR3 DNA sequence: TGCGCCAGCAGCTCAGACAGGGGCTTCGAGACCCAGTACTTC.

This clone has only a few counts. V usage is TRBV5-1 and J usage is TRBJ1-4; D perhaps matches TRBD1 (5 bases). Trimming took 4 bases from V and 4 from J, leaving 17 bases between them. This CDR3 region has 16 residues. Germline loops: CDR1 SGHRS, CDR2 YFSETQ. The DNA for the CDR3 is TGCGCCAGCAGCAGGCTCTCACAGGACGGTAATGAAAAACTGTTTTTT. It encodes CASSRLSQDGNEKLFF.

The chain links TRBV27 to TRBJ2-7, with TRBD2 matching over 7 bases. The junction had 6 bases not matched to a gene; V was cut back by 5 bases and J by 5 bases. CDR3 size: 13 residues. Germline V gene lookup returns CDR1 MNHEY and CDR2 SMNVEV (reference sequence). The CDR3, as DNA: TGTGCCAGCAGTGCTTTAGCGGGCCACGAGCAGTACTTC. Amino acid sequence: CASSALAGHEQYF.

This chain uses TRBV10-1 with TRBJ2-3; 8 positions agree with TRBD1. The germline V gene encodes CDR1 WNHNN and CDR2 SYGVQD (reference sequence). The V segment lost 7 bases and the J segment 1 base; nucleotides outside the gene matches: 7. The CDR3 is 15 amino acids. Here the CDR3 reads CASKAGQGGTDTQYF. CDR3 in DNA: TGCGCCAGCAAAGCCGGACAGGGAGGCACAGATACGCAGTATTTT.

The CDR3 region is CASTDSVNTEAFF. CDR3 DNA: TGTGCCAGCACCGACAGCGTGAACACTGAAGCTTTCTTT. V and J are TRBV6-5 and TRBJ1-1, with a tentative D call TRBD1 (5 bases). CDR3 size: 13 residues. In germline, CDR1 is MNHEY, CDR2 SVGAGI. Deletions cut 7 bases from V and 0 bases from J, with 9 bases between.

This clone turned up a few times. V gene TRBV7-4 combines with J gene TRBJ2-3; TRBD2 matches at 16 bases. Trimming cost V 5 bases and J 6 bases; bases outside gene matches: 5. The CDR3 is 16 residues long. Germline lookup yields CDR1 SGHVT and CDR2 SQSDAQ. Written as DNA, the CDR3 is TGTGCCAGCAGCAGCGGGACTAGCGGGAGGGCCGATACGCAGTATTTT. It specifies CASSSGTSGRADTQYF.

This chain connects TRBV21-1 to TRBJ2-3; the listed D gene, TRBD2, was not tested against the DNA. TRBV21-1 is described as a pseudogene. The CDR3 covers 23 residues. The CDR3 loop reads CASLKASGLAGGPEGGVTDTQYF. CDR3 bases: TGTGCCAGCCTCAAGGCCTCGGGACTAGCGGGAGGGCCTGAAGGAGGGGTCACAGATACGCAGTATTTT.

The chain couples TRBV7-2 to TRBJ2-7, with D tentatively TRBD2 (7 bases). The CDR3 spans 16 residues. The germline V gene encodes CDR1 SGHTA and CDR2 FQGNSA. Trimming left V 4 bases short and J 4 bases short, with 20 bases between. CDR3 region: CASSWGPSGGGYEQYF. The CDR3 DNA reads as TGTGCCAGCAGCTGGGGTCCTAGCGGAGGGGGGTACGAGCAGTACTTC.

The rearrangement links TRBV27 to TRBJ2-7, with D maybe TRBD2 (6 bases). This CDR3 has 14 residues. Looked up from germline, CDR1 is MNHEY and CDR2 is SMNVEV (reference sequence). Between the trimmed V and J ends, which lost 7 bases and 0 bases, there was a span of 13 bases. This chain's CDR3 is CASNPSAGSYEQYF. The CDR3 DNA is TGTGCCAGCAACCCTTCAGCGGGCTCCTACGAGCAGTACTTC.

This clone was detected a few times. The rearrangement uses TRBV7-9 and TRBJ1-3; 7 bases line up with TRBD1. The ends lost 5 bases at V and 4 bases at J; junction bases unmatched: 11. This CDR3 contains 16 residues. CDR1 and CDR2 (germline): SEHNR, FQNEAQ (reference sequence). CDR3 in amino acids: CASSRTGARGGNTIYF. CDR3 bases: TGTGCCAGCAGCCGAACAGGGGCCAGGGGAGGAAACACCATATATTTT.

The CDR3 is CAWSVPGGRKSNQPQHF. The CDR3, as DNA: TGTGCCTGGAGTGTACCCGGGGGTAGGAAGAGCAATCAGCCCCAGCATTTT. The V gene is TRBV30, the J gene TRBJ1-5; the D gene is possibly TRBD1 (5 bases). V was trimmed by 0 bases and J by 1 base, leaving 16 bases between them. Germline V gene sequence: CDR1 GTSNPN, CDR2 SVGIG (reference sequence). This CDR3 has 17 amino acids.

The rearrangement links TRBV18 to TRBJ1-1; 9 bases match TRBD1. The CDR3 sequence is 14 residues long. The V and J ends lost 6 bases and 12 bases, in that order; junction bases with no gene match: 14. The germline gives CDR1 KGHSH, CDR2 LQKENI. CDR3: CASSPGQQGARTFF. CDR3 in DNA: TGTGCCAGCTCTCCGGGTCAACAGGGGGCGAGGACTTTCTTT.